This T cell receptor beta chain was obtained from a study of blood T cells in healthy people across ages. V gave up 3 bases and J gave up 4 bases, with 11 bases separating them. The CDR3 totals 14 residues. On this clonotype itself: The antigen is undetermined. A much larger clone lies a single base off, so this may be a read error.

Study outcomes and limitations: Age brought a roughly linear fall in TCR beta diversity measured per million T cells.

For the second PCR, which ran for about 6 to 11 cycles, a sample-barcoded 5' primer and a J-beta primer mix were used. TCRdb re-called the 5' RACE reads through MiXCR, storing one row per CDR3 protein. The sample includes hundreds of thousands of distinct CDR3 sequences, 27% of them seen just once. The rearrangement links TRBV12-3 or TRBV12-4 to TRBJ2-3; a possible D gene is TRBD1 (5 bases). The sequencing sample was made of blood. This sequence originates from a woman between 65 and 79 years old in good health. CDR3 sequence: CASSFGQGADTQYF. The CDR3 coding sequence is TGTGCCAGCAGTTTCGGGCAGGGCGCAGATACGCAGTATTTT.